These 23 T cell receptor beta chains originate from one sample sequenced in a study of blood T cells in healthy people across ages. The use of a sample-barcoded 5' primer and a J-beta primer mix characterized a second PCR of roughly 7 to 11 cycles. TCRdb re-derived calls from the 5' RACE reads in MiXCR, one entry per CDR3 protein. The sample has under 950,000 distinct CDR3 sequences, about 20% seen once. The sample was blood. The receptor source for this set is a man in his 70s in good health.

In its sample, this clonotype was seen many times. The chain couples TRBV6-6 to TRBJ1-4; D is undetermined. The CDR3 consists of 13 residues. The germline gives CDR1 MNHNY, CDR2 SVGAGI (reference sequence). The V end lost 6 bases, the J end lost 12 bases, and 17 bases lay between the germline ends. The CDR3 here is CASSPFVREELFF. The DNA of the CDR3 is TGTGCCAGCAGCCCCTTCGTTCGGGAAGAACTGTTTTTT.

The genes are TRBV7-9 and TRBJ2-1, with 8 positions matching TRBD1. J lost 7 bases, V lost 2 bases, and 7 bases had no gene match. The length of the CDR3 is 15 residues. Germline values: CDR1 SEHNR, CDR2 FQNEAQ (reference sequence). The CDR3 DNA sequence: TGTGCCAGCAGCTTATGGGGGACAGGTTCTAATGAGCAGTTCTTC. Translation: CASSLWGTGSNEQFF.

This clonotype was seen only a few times. This sequence joins TRBV6-2 or TRBV6-3 and TRBJ2-3, with a weak D call TRBD1 (5 bases). Germline V gene lookup returns CDR1 MNHEY and CDR2 SVGEGT. Trimming took 6 bases from V and 2 from J, leaving 15 bases between them. The CDR3 length is 15 residues. CDR3 nucleotide sequence: TGTGCCAGCAGCCCCCCCGGCAGGGTCACAGATACGCAGTATTTT. Protein sequence: CASSPPGRVTDTQYF.

The rearrangement links TRBV12-3 or TRBV12-4 to TRBJ2-7, with no clear D. V was cut by 5 bases and J by 3 bases, with 11 bases left in between. This CDR3 region has 13 residues. CDR3 in amino acids: CASSPAGFYEQYF. The DNA for the CDR3 is TGTGCCAGCAGTCCGGCTGGCTTCTACGAGCAGTACTTC.

The rearrangement joins TRBV9 to TRBJ1-1; maybe TRBD1 (5 bases). Germline CDR1 is SGDLS and CDR2 is YYNGEE. V was cut by 4 bases and J by 2 bases, with 12 bases left in between. The CDR3 is 14 residues long. CDR3 sequence reads: CASSSGPRNTEAFF. CDR3 in DNA: TGTGCCAGCAGCTCGGGACCGCGTAACACTGAAGCTTTCTTT.

This clonotype turned up a few times. The chain employs TRBV7-4 and TRBJ2-4, with D perhaps TRBD1 or TRBD2 (5 bases each). Germline loops: CDR1 SGHVT, CDR2 SQSDAQ. V lost 5 bases, J lost 0 bases, and 14 bases lay in between. CDR3 length equals 16 residues. Written as DNA, the CDR3 is TGTGCCAGCAGCAAAGGGACCGACCTAGCCAAAAACATTCAGTACTTC. Encoded protein: CASSKGTDLAKNIQYF.

The chain is built from TRBV20-1 and TRBJ2-3, with 10 bases matching TRBD2. V trimming: 3 bases; J trimming: 1 base; junction bases outside the gene matches: 10. The CDR3 consists of 17 residues. Germline loops: CDR1 DFQATT, CDR2 SNEGSKA (reference sequence). CDR3: CSASLAGGSWGTDTQYF. The DNA of the CDR3 is TGCAGTGCTAGTTTAGCGGGAGGATCTTGGGGCACAGATACGCAGTATTTT.

The sample holds a few counts of this clonotype. The rearrangement uses TRBV7-8 and TRBJ1-5, with D maybe TRBD1 (6 bases). Per the germline V gene, CDR1 is SGHVS and CDR2 is FQNEAQ. Trimming stripped 4 bases from V and 4 bases from J, with 14 bases between. This CDR3 region has 15 residues. The CDR3 protein is CASSSRDKENQPQHF. As DNA, the CDR3 is TGTGCCAGCAGCTCACGGGACAAAGAAAATCAGCCCCAGCATTTT.

This clonotype has more than one count but fewer than ten. In DNA form, the CDR3 reads TGTGCCAGCAGTCCGATGGGAGGTAACATTCAGTACTTC. Its translation: CASSPMGGNIQYF. The chain carries TRBV6-1 and TRBJ2-4; TRBD2 might be the D (6 bases). Trimming took 5 bases from V and 7 from J, leaving 12 bases between them. This CDR3 contains 13 residues. The V gene's germline CDR1 is MNHNS and CDR2 SASEGT.

The V and J genes are TRBV6-5 and TRBJ1-4; a weak D match, TRBD1 (6 bases). The CDR3 runs 15 residues. Between the trimmed V and J ends, which lost 4 bases and 5 bases, there was a span of 14 bases. The germline V gene has CDR1 MNHEY and CDR2 SVGAGI. The CDR3: CASSWQGRANEKLFF. Here the CDR3 DNA reads TGTGCCAGCAGTTGGCAGGGGAGAGCAAATGAAAAACTGTTTTTT.

This clonotype was seen only a few times. The chain recombines TRBV5-1 with TRBJ2-5; a possible D gene is TRBD2 (6 bases). The V end was cut by 1 base, the J end by 3 bases, with 13 bases between. Germline lookup yields CDR1 SGHRS and CDR2 YFSETQ. This CDR3 comprises 15 residues. CDR3 nucleotides: TGCGCCAGCAGCTTGCTCGGGGGTGAGGAAGAGACCCAGTACTTC. Its protein is CASSLLGGEEETQYF.

The V gene is TRBV5-1, the J gene TRBJ2-5, with 8 bases lining up with TRBD2. Germline V gene lookup returns CDR1 SGHRS and CDR2 YFSETQ. The ends lost 7 bases at V and 4 bases at J; junction bases unmatched: 12. This CDR3 spans 15 amino acids. The CDR3 bases are TGCGCCAGCGGCTCCGGGACTAGTTTTGCAGAGACCCAGTACTTC. Residues: CASGSGTSFAETQYF.

This clonotype was counted at least ten times. This chain links TRBV12-3 or TRBV12-4 with TRBJ1-2; D is possibly TRBD1 (6 bases). V gave up 2 bases and J gave up 6 bases, with 13 bases separating them. The CDR3 contains 14 residues. CDR3 sequence (DNA): TGTGCCAGCAGTTTATCATGGCAGGGGCATGGCTACACCTTC. It specifies CASSLSWQGHGYTF.

The V and J genes are TRBV11-2 and TRBJ1-4; D is unresolved. This CDR3 region has 15 residues. Germline V gives CDR1 SGHAT, CDR2 FQNNGV. Deletions cut 4 bases from V and 2 bases from J, with 11 bases between. CDR3 DNA: TGTGCCAGCAGCTCTGAGGGCTCGACTAATGAAAAACTGTTTTTT. Translated, it gives CASSSEGSTNEKLFF.

This clonotype showed up just a few times. The V call is TRBV20-1, the J call TRBJ1-1, with TRBD1 matching over 9 bases. Germline lookup yields CDR1 DFQATT and CDR2 SNEGSKA (reference sequence). The CDR3 is 14 amino acids. Unmatched junction bases numbered 11, after V lost 6 bases and J lost 6 bases. CDR3 bases: TGCAGTGCGAAGGACAGGGGTTTTAAGGCTGAAGCTTTCTTT. It translates to CSAKDRGFKAEAFF.

Ten or more counts support this clonotype. This chain connects TRBV7-2 to TRBJ2-5; 9 bases map to TRBD1. Per germline, CDR1 SGHTA and CDR2 FQGNSA. V shed 7 bases and J 5 bases; nucleotides not matched to a gene: 11. The CDR3 extends over 15 amino acids. CDR3 amino acids: CASNKYTGGGETQYF. CDR3 bases: TGTGCCAGCAACAAATATACAGGGGGCGGGGAGACCCAGTACTTC.

This clonotype turned up a few times. V is TRBV20-1 and J is TRBJ2-3; possible D gene TRBD2, 6 bases. Trimming took 0 bases from V and 4 from J, leaving 14 bases between them. Germline V lookup: CDR1 DFQATT, CDR2 SNEGSKA (reference sequence). The CDR3 runs 15 residues. The CDR3 protein is CSARDISEGPDTQYF. The CDR3 DNA reads as TGCAGTGCTAGAGATATTTCGGAGGGGCCAGATACGCAGTATTTT.

The chain is built from TRBV7-9 and TRBJ2-7; 8 nucleotides line up with TRBD1. There are 14 residues in the CDR3. Germline CDR1 SEHNR, CDR2 FQNEAQ (reference sequence). Trimming took 3 bases from V and 6 from J; bases not matched to a gene: 7. CDR3 protein: CASSLGQVNAEQYV. The CDR3 nucleotides read TGTGCCAGCAGCTTGGGACAGGTTAACGCCGAGCAGTACGTC.

This clonotype was seen many times. The chain recombines TRBV18 with TRBJ2-5, with TRBD1 matching over 9 bases. The DNA end favors TRBJ2-1, so the J call may be wrong. There are 14 residues in the CDR3. Germline lookup yields CDR1 KGHSH and CDR2 LQKENI. CDR3 protein: CASSPGTGHNEQFF. The CDR3, as DNA: TGTGCCAGCTCACCAGGGACAGGGCACAATGAGCAGTTCTTC.

The chain employs TRBV6-6 and TRBJ2-1; D not certain. The CDR3 is made up of 14 amino acids. Per the germline V gene, CDR1 is MNHNY and CDR2 is SVGAGI (reference sequence). V lost 2 bases to trimming and J lost 1 base, with 6 bases between them. CDR3 DNA sequence: TGTGCCAGCAGTTACGGGCGTTCCTACAATGAGCAGTTCTTC. Translation: CASSYGRSYNEQFF.

A note on this clonotype: Since no conserved phenylalanine or tryptophan closes the CDR3, a read error is the likely cause. V and J are TRBV5-6 and TRBJ1-2; TRBD1 is a possible D gene (5 bases). This CDR3 has 11 residues. CDR1 SGHDT and CDR2 YYEEEE come from the germline V gene. V lost 1 base and J 8 bases, leaving 6 bases between the germline ends. The CDR3 reads CASSLTGGYTL. CDR3 nucleotides: TGTGCCAGCAGCTTGACAGGCGGCTACACCCTC.

This clonotype was detected only a few times. The V call is TRBV3-1, the J call TRBJ2-3; no reliable D call. This CDR3 is 16 amino acids long. CDR1 is LGHDT, CDR2 YNNKEL, per germline (reference sequence). Trimming shortened V by 1 base and J by 2 bases, and 13 bases separated the two germline ends. The CDR3 sequence is CASSQGLFDNTDTQYF. DNA of the CDR3: TGTGCCAGCAGCCAAGGGCTTTTCGATAACACAGATACGCAGTATTTT.

V is TRBV30 and J is TRBJ1-1; the D is unclear. The CDR3 sequence is 13 residues long. Trimming left V 5 bases short and J 1 base short, with 11 bases between. The germline V gene has CDR1 GTSNPN and CDR2 SVGIG (reference sequence). The CDR3 protein is CAWAIHRNTEAFF. The CDR3 nucleotides read TGTGCCTGGGCCATTCATAGGAACACTGAAGCTTTCTTT.